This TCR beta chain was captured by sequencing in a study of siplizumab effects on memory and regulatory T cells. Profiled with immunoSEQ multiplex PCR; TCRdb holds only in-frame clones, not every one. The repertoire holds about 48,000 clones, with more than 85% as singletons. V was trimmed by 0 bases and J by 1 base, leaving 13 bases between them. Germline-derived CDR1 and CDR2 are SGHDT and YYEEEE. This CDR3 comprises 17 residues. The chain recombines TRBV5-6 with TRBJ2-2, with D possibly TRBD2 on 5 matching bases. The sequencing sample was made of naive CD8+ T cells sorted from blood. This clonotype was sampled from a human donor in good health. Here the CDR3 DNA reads TGTGCCAGCAGCTTGGAGGCACGGAGGAGGAACACCGGGGAGCTGTTTTTT. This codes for CASSLEARRRNTGELFF.